The 2 T cell receptor beta chains presented below share a single source sample, sequenced in a study of cytomegalovirus exposure and HLA in healthy donors. It was with 60 Vbeta and 13 Jbeta primers that the PCR ran. Libraries were prepared by immunoSEQ multiplex PCR; TCRdb keeps only in-frame clonotypes and omits some of them. This sample has 150,000 to 200,000 clones, with about four fifths found just once. The specimen sequenced was PBMCs. The receptors here all came from a woman between 50 and 59 years old in good health and CMV-seronegative.

This chain connects TRBV7-8 to TRBJ1-2; no definite D call. Deletions cut 1 base from V and 4 bases from J, with 10 bases between. This CDR3 is built from 14 residues. Germline CDR1 is SGHVS and CDR2 is FQNEAQ. CDR3 in amino acids: CASSLDPGGYGYTF. Here the CDR3 DNA reads TGTGCCAGCAGCTTAGACCCTGGCGGCTATGGCTACACCTTC.

The rearrangement uses TRBV18 and TRBJ2-2, with a weak D call TRBD1 (6 bases). Trimming pared 3 bases from V and 8 bases from J, leaving 13 bases between. The germline V gene has CDR1 KGHSH and CDR2 LQKENI. This CDR3 is 14 amino acids long. In nucleotides, the CDR3 is TGTGCCAGCTCACCCCGACAGGTCGCGGGGGAGCTGTTTTTT. Protein product: CASSPRQVAGELFF.